The rows below give T cell receptor beta chains drawn from one sample of a study of shared clonotypes between healthy human individuals. This table comes from immunoSEQ multiplex PCR, and its TCRdb copy is limited to in-frame clones, with some not included. There are about 1,800,000 clones in the sample; approximately 94% occur only once, and approximately 1% lies in the top ten. The sequencing input was naive CD8+ T cells sorted from blood. All receptors come from a man aged 18 to 29 in good health. Each CDR3 is given with its conserved first and last residue. A D gene is named only where the DNA matches it firmly. Not every row has a clone size; where given, it reads once, few, many or a size class.

CDR3nt: TGCGCCAGCAGCCTAACTAGCTCTATCTACAATGAGCAGTTCTTC
CDR3aa: CASSLTSSIYNEQFF
abundance: .
v_gene: TRBV10-2
d_gene: .
j_gene: TRBJ2-1

CDR3nt: TGTGCCAGCAGCCAAGTAAGGAGAGATGAAGCTTTCTTT
CDR3aa: CASSQVRRDEAFF
abundance: .
v_gene: TRBV16
d_gene: .
j_gene: TRBJ1-1

CDR3nt: TGCGCCAGCAGCCAAGATCGGATAGCGGGAAGGAACACCGGGGAGCTGTTTTTT
CDR3aa: CASSQDRIAGRNTGELFF
abundance: .
v_gene: TRBV4-3
d_gene: TRBD2
j_gene: TRBJ2-2

CDR3nt: TGCGCCAGCAGCCAACTAGACGGGGACTACGAGCAGTACTTC
CDR3aa: CASSQLDGDYEQYF
abundance: .
v_gene: TRBV4-1
d_gene: .
j_gene: TRBJ2-7

CDR3nt: TGTGCCAGCAGCTACCCGGACAGCTCGGACTATGGCTACACCTTC
CDR3aa: CASSYPDSSDYGYTF
abundance: .
v_gene: TRBV9
d_gene: .
j_gene: TRBJ1-2

CDR3nt: TGTGCCAGCAGTGAACGGTCGGGACTATACTACGAGCAGTACTTC
CDR3aa: CASSERSGLYYEQYF
abundance: .
v_gene: TRBV6-1
d_gene: TRBD2
j_gene: TRBJ2-7

CDR3nt: TGTGCCAGCAGTCCGTCCGGTATGAGCTCCTACGAGCAGTACTTC
CDR3aa: CASSPSGMSSYEQYF
abundance: .
v_gene: TRBV28
d_gene: .
j_gene: TRBJ2-7

CDR3nt: TGTGCCAGCACCAAAATAACTCGGCAGGGAGACACCGGGGAGCTGTTTTTT
CDR3aa: CASTKITRQGDTGELFF
abundance: .
v_gene: TRBV7-9
d_gene: .
j_gene: TRBJ2-2

CDR3nt: TGTGCCAGCAGCTTAGTAGGTGATCCTTACGAGCAGTACTTC
CDR3aa: CASSLVGDPYEQYF
abundance: .
v_gene: TRBV7-9
d_gene: .
j_gene: TRBJ2-7

CDR3nt: TGTGCCAGCAGCTTAGCGATAGGCCAAGAGACCCAGTACTTC
CDR3aa: CASSLAIGQETQYF
abundance: .
v_gene: TRBV7-9
d_gene: .
j_gene: TRBJ2-5

CDR3nt: TGTGCCAGCAATCCCGCACTAGCGGGAGAGGATACGCAGTATTTT
CDR3aa: CASNPALAGEDTQYF
abundance: .
v_gene: TRBV27
d_gene: TRBD2
j_gene: TRBJ2-3

CDR3nt: TGCGCCAGCAGCCCGGAGCGGGACAGGGGACCCAACTATGGCTACACCTTC
CDR3aa: CASSPERDRGPNYGYTF
abundance: .
v_gene: TRBV5-1
d_gene: TRBD1
j_gene: TRBJ1-2

CDR3nt: TGTGCCAGCAGCAGTGGACATGAGCAGTTCTTC
CDR3aa: CASSSGHEQFF
abundance: once
v_gene: TRBV9
d_gene: .
j_gene: TRBJ2-1

CDR3nt: TGTGCCAGCAGTCAAGGACTCAGCTGGGGGGAAGAGACCCAGTACTTC
CDR3aa: CASSQGLSWGEETQYF
abundance: once
v_gene: TRBV27
d_gene: .
j_gene: TRBJ2-5

CDR3nt: TGCGCCAGCAGCCTGGGAAACCAAGAGACCCAGTACTTC
CDR3aa: CASSLGNQETQYF
abundance: .
v_gene: TRBV4-3
d_gene: .
j_gene: TRBJ2-5

CDR3nt: TGTGCCAGCAGGCGGGAGGGCCGGGACGAGCAGTACTTC
CDR3aa: CASRREGRDEQYF
abundance: .
v_gene: TRBV5-4
d_gene: TRBD2
j_gene: TRBJ2-7